This record concerns one T cell receptor beta chain sequence. What it binds is not known. Unique molecular identifiers featured in each of the TCR beta cDNA libraries. A single record per CDR3 protein comes from TCRdb applying MiXCR to the PCR reads. This sample yields hundreds of thousands of distinct CDR3 sequences, of which 25% to 30% are seen a single time; around 0.6% belongs to the top ten. This entry is derived from a study of post-analysis software for immune sequencing data. Study information: Multiple sclerosis in the patients followed relapsing-remitting, secondary progressive and progressive-relapsing courses. General observations from the study: Those with multiple sclerosis, the patient group, showed significantly lower normalized Chao1 diversity than controls. A few TRBV segments occurring more often in patients than controls included TRBV5-6, TRBV5-1 and TRBV20-1.

Germline lookup yields CDR1 SGHAT and CDR2 FQNNGV. J gave up 8 bases and V 5 bases, and 14 bases lay outside the gene matches. The CDR3 length is 17 residues. Material for sequencing was blood. The source of this sequence is a girl aged 5-17 years with multiple sclerosis. V and J are TRBV11-2 and TRBJ2-1; TRBD2 agrees at 11 bases. In DNA, the CDR3 is TGTGCCAGCAGCCAATTACTAGCGGGAGCCCTTTTGTATGAGCAGTTCTTC. Translation: CASSQLLAGALLYEQFF.